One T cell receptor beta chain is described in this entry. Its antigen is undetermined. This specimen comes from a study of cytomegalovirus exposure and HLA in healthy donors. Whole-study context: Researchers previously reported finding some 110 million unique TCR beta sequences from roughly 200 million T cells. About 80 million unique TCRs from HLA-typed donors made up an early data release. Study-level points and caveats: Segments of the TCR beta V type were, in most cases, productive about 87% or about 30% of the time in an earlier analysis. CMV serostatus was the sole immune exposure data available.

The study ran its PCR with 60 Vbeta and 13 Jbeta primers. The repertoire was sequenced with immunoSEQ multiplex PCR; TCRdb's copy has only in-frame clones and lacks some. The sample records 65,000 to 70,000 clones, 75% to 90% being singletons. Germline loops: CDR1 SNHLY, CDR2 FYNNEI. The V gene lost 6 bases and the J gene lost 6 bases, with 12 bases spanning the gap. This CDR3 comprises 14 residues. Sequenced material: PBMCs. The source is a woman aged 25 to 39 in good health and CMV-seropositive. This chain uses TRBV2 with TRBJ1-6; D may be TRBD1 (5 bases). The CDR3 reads CASRSGTTNSPLHF. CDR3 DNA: TGTGCCAGCAGGAGCGGGACCACTAATTCACCCCTCCACTTT.